The 3 T cell receptor beta chains in this list originate from one sample, sequenced in a study of radiotherapy plus CTLA-4 blockade in lung cancer. Data came from immunoSEQ multiplex PCR; TCRdb stores just in-frame clones and leaves some out. This sample has under 100,000 clones; about 80% occur once, and the top ten carry more than 14%. The input for sequencing was peripheral blood, taken from a patient treated with radiotherapy plus ipilimumab. The source is a human donor with non-small cell lung cancer that progressed on radiotherapy plus ipilimumab.

This sequence joins TRBV28 and TRBJ2-3, with a weak D call TRBD1 (5 bases). Trimming cost V 10 bases and J 1 base, with 12 bases left between them. Germline lookup yields CDR1 MDHEN and CDR2 SYDVKM. This CDR3 is 13 amino acids long. The CDR3 bases are TGTGCCATACAGGCTTCTCGCACAGATACGCAGTATTTT. The encoded protein is CAIQASRTDTQYF.

The genes are TRBV7-9 and TRBJ1-2; the D gene is possibly TRBD1 (6 bases). The CDR3 spans 15 residues. The V end lost 2 bases, the J end lost 4 bases, and 14 bases lay between the germline ends. In germline, CDR1 is SEHNR, CDR2 FQNEAQ (reference sequence). The CDR3 nucleotides read TGTGCCAGCAGCTTACAGGGGCCCCTTACCTATGGCTACACCTTC. Protein sequence: CASSLQGPLTYGYTF.

V is TRBV6-5 and J is TRBJ1-5; 7 bases align to TRBD1. Trimming took 2 bases from V and 4 from J; bases not matched to a gene: 5. This CDR3 region has 15 residues. The germline V gene encodes CDR1 MNHEY and CDR2 SVGAGI. The CDR3 loop is CASSYRAGGNQPQHF. CDR3 sequence (DNA): TGTGCCAGCAGTTACAGGGCAGGGGGGAATCAGCCCCAGCATTTT.